The present T cell receptor beta chain was sequenced within a study of blood T cells in healthy people across ages. Across the study: For every two T cells, template switching captured about one barcoded beta molecule.

The CDR3 sequence is 15 residues long. The ends were cut back, 6 bases at V and 4 bases at J, with 18 bases in the middle. In germline, CDR1 is MDHEN, CDR2 SYDVKM. A sample-barcoded 5' primer and a J-beta primer mix were used in a second PCR of about 6 to 12 cycles. In TCRdb, the 5' RACE reads were re-called with MiXCR into one record per CDR3 protein. Seen here are around 900,000 distinct CDR3 sequences, roughly half observed once, and the top ten hold over 20%. Each sample had at least 6.5 million PBMCs isolated. The amount of total RNA extracted per sample was at least 6 micrograms. Sequenced input: blood. The receptor's source is a woman aged 60 to 75 in good health. J is TRBJ1-2 and V is TRBV28; TRBD1 might be the D (6 bases). The CDR3 coding sequence is TGTGCCAGCAGCCCGAGTTCCCACAGGGTCTATGGCTACACCTTC. Translation: CASSPSSHRVYGYTF.